This T cell receptor beta chain is drawn from a study of T cell responses to AZD1222 COVID-19 vaccine. In regard to this clone: Its target is not known.

General study findings and limits: Donors, mostly white British, included more females; clonal diversity was possibly underestimated. Among vaccine-associated CD4 TCRs, coverage spanned spike, with dominance at 160-218 and 743-854. After the peak T cell response, and only then, were repertoires sampled. Reports say nearly half of spike-specific TCRs go after unmutated variant regions.

Trimming removed 4 bases from V and 10 bases from J; junction bases left unmatched: 6. Germline loops: CDR1 SGHKS, CDR2 YYEKEE (reference sequence). The CDR3 totals 14 residues. TCRdb's table, derived via immunoSEQ multiplex PCR, lists solely in-frame clones and lacks some. The table includes about 120,000 clones, about 90% detected once. The V call is TRBV5-5, the J call TRBJ1-6, with TRBD1 matching over 9 bases. The sample was peripheral blood, taken on day 0 of AZD1222 vaccination. The source of this sequence is an adult in good health. Written as DNA, the CDR3 is TGTGCCAGCAGCGAGGGACAGGGATGGTCACCCCTCCACTTT. This translates into CASSEGQGWSPLHF.